This T cell receptor beta chain was observed in a study of cytomegalovirus exposure and HLA in healthy donors. Whole-study findings and limits: A few of the chains that were CMV-associated were confirmed in vitro to be specific for CMV antigens.

Germline V gene lookup returns CDR1 SGHDN and CDR2 FVKESK. CDR3 length equals 15 residues. V shed 1 base and J 4 bases; nucleotides not matched to a gene: 7. Of note for this clone: The antigen remains unidentified.

Data came from immunoSEQ multiplex PCR; TCRdb stores just in-frame clones and leaves some out. This table has around 150,000 clones, around 85% appearing once. The rearrangement uses TRBV14 and TRBJ2-7, with 7 bases lining up with TRBD2. The sequenced material came from PBMCs. The clonotype was recovered from a woman in her thirties in good health and CMV-seronegative. This CDR3 is CASSQAGLGPYEQYF. For the CDR3, the DNA is TGTGCCAGCAGCCAAGCCGGACTAGGACCTTACGAGCAGTACTTC.